This paragraph covers one T cell receptor (beta chain) sequence. TCRdb keeps only in-frame clones here, not all; method: immunoSEQ multiplex PCR. The sample contains 70,000 or so clones, roughly nine tenths of which appear only once. The data are from a study of T cell changes during pregnancy in multiple sclerosis. The origin of this receptor is a female donor in good health, enrolled as a control in a pregnancy study. The sample was peripheral blood, taken in the third trimester of pregnancy.

CDR3 in amino acids: CAWSGTALAKNIQYF. CDR3 DNA: TGTGCCTGGAGTGGGACAGCACTAGCCAAAAACATTCAGTACTTC. The gene calls are TRBV30 and TRBJ2-4, with D possibly being TRBD1 (6 bases). In germline, CDR1 is GTSNPN, CDR2 SVGIG (reference sequence). Trimming shortened V by 1 base and J by 0 bases, and 10 bases separated the two germline ends. The CDR3 totals 15 residues. The full variable domain, its missing parts supplied by reference TRBV30 and TRBJ2-4, is SQTIHQWPATLVQPVGSPLSLECTVEGTSNPNLYWYRQAAGRGLQLLFYSVGIGQISSEVPQNLSASRPQDRQFILSSKKLLLSDSGFYLCAWSGTALAKNIQYFGAGTRLSVL.